The TCR beta chain described here comes from a study of control samples from healthy donors and cancer patients. Using immunoSEQ multiplex PCR, the repertoire was profiled, and TCRdb retains in-frame clones only, with some absent. The sample records roughly 130,000 clones, 90% being singletons. The CDR3 loop spans 16 amino acids. The sequencing sample was made of blood. The clonotype comes from a man aged 18 to 35 in good health. V gene TRBV21-1 combines with J gene TRBJ2-7. TRBV21-1 is an annotated pseudogene. The CDR3 sequence: CASSKAPRDHSYEQYV. The DNA for the CDR3 is TGTGCCAGCAGCAAAGCTCCTAGGGATCACTCCTACGAGCAGTACGTC.